Sequencing of this TCR beta chain was carried out in a study of T cells in Graves' hyperthyroidism and ophthalmopathy. Looking at the study overall: Prior to any treatment, at the point of initial diagnosis, peripheral blood was collected.

Graves' hyperthyroidism is called stable when ophthalmopathy does not progress within 18 months. The study enrolled patients aged 18 to 65 with newly diagnosed hyperthyroidism of under 2 months' duration. From roughly 10 ml of fresh peripheral blood, PBMCs were isolated. Trimming cost V 1 base and J 5 bases, with 16 bases left between them. Germline V gene lookup returns CDR1 MDHEN and CDR2 SYDVKM. The CDR3 extends over 16 amino acids. This clonotype was detected many times. Amplification yielded TCR beta CDR3 regions, with RNA transcripts as the source. A first-round RT-PCR of the TCR CDR3 used the HTBI primer set. TCRdb itself ran the multiplex PCR reads through MiXCR, one entry per CDR3 protein. The data hold 300,000 to 400,000 distinct CDR3 sequences, with roughly 20% observed a single time.

The chain recombines TRBV28 with TRBJ2-3; D tentatively fits TRBD1 or TRBD2 (5 bases each). The sample comprised blood. The clonotype originates from a woman aged 45-59 years with Graves' hyperthyroidism. DNA for the CDR3: TGTGCCAGCAGTTTATTTGGGACCTCCCCAGGAGATACGCAGTATTTT. Amino acids: CASSLFGTSPGDTQYF.